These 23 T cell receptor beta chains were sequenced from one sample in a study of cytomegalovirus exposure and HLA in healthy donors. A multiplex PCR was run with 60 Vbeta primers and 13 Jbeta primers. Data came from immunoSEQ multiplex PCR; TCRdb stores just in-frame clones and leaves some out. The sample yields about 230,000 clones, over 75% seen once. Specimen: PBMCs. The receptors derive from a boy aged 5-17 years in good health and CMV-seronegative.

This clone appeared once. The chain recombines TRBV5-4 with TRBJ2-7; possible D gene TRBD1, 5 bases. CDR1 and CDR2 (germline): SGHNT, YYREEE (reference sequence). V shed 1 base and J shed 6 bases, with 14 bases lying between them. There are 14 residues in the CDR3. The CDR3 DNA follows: TGTGCCAGCAGCTTGAATCCAGGGCCCCGCGAGCAGTACTTC. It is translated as CASSLNPGPREQYF. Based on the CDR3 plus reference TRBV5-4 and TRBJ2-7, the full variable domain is ETGVTQSPTHLIKTRGQQVTLRCSSQSGHNTVSWYQQALGQGPQFIFQYYREEENGRGNFPPRFSGLQFPNYSSELNVNALELDDSALYLCASSLNPGPREQYFGPGTRLTVT.

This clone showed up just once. CDR3 nucleotide sequence: TGTGCCAGCAGCGGACACCGGGGGGACACTGAAGCTTTCTTT. It codes for CASSGHRGDTEAFF. J is TRBJ1-1 and V is TRBV11-3; D is perhaps TRBD1 (5 bases). Germline V lookup: CDR1 SGHNT, CDR2 YENEEA. Trimming left V 5 bases short and J 3 bases short, with 13 bases between. The length of the CDR3 is 14 residues.

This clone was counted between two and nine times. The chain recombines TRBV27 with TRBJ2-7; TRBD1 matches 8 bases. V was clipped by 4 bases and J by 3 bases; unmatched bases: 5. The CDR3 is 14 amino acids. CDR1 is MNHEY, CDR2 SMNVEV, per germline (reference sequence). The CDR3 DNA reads TGTGCCAGCAGTTATGGACAGGGAGTCTACGAGCAGTACTTC. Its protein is CASSYGQGVYEQYF.

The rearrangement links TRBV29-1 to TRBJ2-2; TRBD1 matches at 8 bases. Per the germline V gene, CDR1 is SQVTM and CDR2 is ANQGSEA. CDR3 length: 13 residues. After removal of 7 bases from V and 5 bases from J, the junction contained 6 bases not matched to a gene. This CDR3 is CSAGGAGTGELFF. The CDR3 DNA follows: TGCAGCGCAGGGGGCGCAGGGACCGGGGAGCTGTTTTTT.

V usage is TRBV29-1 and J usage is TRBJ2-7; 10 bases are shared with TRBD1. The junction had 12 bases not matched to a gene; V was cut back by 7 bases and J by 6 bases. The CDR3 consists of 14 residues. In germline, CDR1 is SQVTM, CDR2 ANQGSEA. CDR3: CSAKPGQGPIEQYF. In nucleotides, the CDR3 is TGCAGCGCTAAACCGGGACAGGGGCCAATCGAGCAGTACTTC.

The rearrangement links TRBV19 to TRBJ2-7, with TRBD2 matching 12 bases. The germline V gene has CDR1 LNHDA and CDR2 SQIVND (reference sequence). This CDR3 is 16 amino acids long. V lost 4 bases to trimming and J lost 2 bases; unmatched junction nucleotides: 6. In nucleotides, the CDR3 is TGTGCCAGTAGTACGAGACTAGCGGGGGCACCCTACGAGCAGTACTTC. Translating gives CASSTRLAGAPYEQYF.

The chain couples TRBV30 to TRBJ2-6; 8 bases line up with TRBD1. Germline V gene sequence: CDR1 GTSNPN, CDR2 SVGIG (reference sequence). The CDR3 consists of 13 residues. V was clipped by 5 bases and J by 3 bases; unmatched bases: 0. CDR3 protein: CAWGQGGANVLTF. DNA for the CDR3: TGTGCCTGGGGACAGGGTGGGGCCAACGTCCTGACTTTC.

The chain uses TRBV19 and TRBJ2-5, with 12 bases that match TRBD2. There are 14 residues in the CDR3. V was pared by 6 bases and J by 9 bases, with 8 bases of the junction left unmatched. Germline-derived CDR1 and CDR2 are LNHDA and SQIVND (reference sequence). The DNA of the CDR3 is TGTGCCAGTAGCAACGGACTAGCGGGGATGTCCCAGTACTTC. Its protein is CASSNGLAGMSQYF.

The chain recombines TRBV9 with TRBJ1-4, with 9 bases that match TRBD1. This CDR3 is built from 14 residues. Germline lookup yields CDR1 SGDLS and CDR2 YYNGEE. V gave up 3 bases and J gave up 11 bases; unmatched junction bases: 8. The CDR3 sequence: CASSADRGREKLFF. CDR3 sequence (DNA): TGTGCCAGCAGCGCGGACAGGGGAAGGGAGAAACTGTTTTTT.

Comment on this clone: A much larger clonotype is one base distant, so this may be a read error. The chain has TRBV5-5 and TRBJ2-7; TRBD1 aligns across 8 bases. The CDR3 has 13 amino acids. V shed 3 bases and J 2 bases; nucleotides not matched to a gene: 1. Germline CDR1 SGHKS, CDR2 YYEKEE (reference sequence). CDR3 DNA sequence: TGTGCCAGCAGCTGGGACAGGACCTACGAGCAGTACTTC. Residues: CASSWDRTYEQYF.

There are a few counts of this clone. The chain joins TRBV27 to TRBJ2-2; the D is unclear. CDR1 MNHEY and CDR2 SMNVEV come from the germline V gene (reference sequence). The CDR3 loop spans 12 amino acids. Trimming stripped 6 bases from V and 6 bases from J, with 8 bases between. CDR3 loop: CASSYRPGELFF. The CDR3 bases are TGTGCCAGCAGCTACCGCCCCGGGGAGCTGTTTTTT.

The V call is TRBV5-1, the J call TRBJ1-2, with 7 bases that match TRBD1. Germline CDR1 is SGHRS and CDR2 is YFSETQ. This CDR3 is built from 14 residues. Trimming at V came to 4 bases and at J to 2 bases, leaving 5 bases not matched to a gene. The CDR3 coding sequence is TGCGCCAGCAGCACCCAGACAGGGAACTATGGCTACACCTTC. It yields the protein CASSTQTGNYGYTF.

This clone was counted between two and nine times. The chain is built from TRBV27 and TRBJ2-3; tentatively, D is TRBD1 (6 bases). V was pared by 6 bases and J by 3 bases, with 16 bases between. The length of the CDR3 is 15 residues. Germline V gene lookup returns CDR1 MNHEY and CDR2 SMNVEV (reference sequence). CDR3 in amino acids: CASSLASGTTDTQYF. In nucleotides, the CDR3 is TGTGCCAGCAGCCTAGCCTCTGGGACAACAGATACGCAGTATTTT.

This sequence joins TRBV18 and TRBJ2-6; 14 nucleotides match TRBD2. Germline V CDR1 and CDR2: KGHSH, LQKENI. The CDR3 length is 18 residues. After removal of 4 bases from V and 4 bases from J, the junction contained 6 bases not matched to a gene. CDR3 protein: CASSQGLAGVTGANVLTF. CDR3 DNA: TGTGCCAGCTCACAGGGACTAGCGGGAGTAACCGGGGCCAACGTCCTGACTTTC.

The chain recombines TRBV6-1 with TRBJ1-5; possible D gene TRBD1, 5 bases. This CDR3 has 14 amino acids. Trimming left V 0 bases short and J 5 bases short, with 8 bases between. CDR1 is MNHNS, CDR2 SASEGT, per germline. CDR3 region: CASSEAGGDQPQHF. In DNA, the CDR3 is TGTGCCAGCAGTGAAGCGGGGGGGGATCAGCCCCAGCATTTT.

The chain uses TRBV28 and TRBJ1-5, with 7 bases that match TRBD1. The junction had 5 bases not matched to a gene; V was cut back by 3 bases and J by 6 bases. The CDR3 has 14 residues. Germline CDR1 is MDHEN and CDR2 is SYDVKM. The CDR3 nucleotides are TGTGCCAGCAGTTTGGGACAGTTAGTTCAGCCCCAGCATTTT. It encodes CASSLGQLVQPQHF.

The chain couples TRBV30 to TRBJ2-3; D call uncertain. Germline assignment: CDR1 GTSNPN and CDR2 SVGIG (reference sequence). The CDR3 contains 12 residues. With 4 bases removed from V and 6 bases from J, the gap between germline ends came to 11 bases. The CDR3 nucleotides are TGTGCCTGGATGAACGGCAGGGATACGCAGTATTTT. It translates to CAWMNGRDTQYF. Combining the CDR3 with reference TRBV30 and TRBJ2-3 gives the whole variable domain SQTIHQWPATLVQPVGSPLSLECTVEGTSNPNLYWYRQAAGRGLQLLFYSVGIGQISSEVPQNLSASRPQDRQFILSSKKLLLSDSGFYLCAWMNGRDTQYFGPGTRLTVL.

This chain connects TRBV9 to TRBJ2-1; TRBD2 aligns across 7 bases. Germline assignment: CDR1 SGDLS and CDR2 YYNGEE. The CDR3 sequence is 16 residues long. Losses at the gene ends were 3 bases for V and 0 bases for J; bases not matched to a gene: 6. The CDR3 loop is CASSATGTNSYNEQFF. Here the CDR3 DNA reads TGTGCCAGCAGCGCCACGGGGACTAACTCCTACAATGAGCAGTTCTTC.

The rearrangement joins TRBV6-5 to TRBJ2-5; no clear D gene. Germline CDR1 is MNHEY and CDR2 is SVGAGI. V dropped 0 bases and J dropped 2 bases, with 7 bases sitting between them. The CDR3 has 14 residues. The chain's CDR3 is CASSYSRSQETQYF. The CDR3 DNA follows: TGTGCCAGCAGTTACTCTCGCAGTCAAGAGACCCAGTACTTC.

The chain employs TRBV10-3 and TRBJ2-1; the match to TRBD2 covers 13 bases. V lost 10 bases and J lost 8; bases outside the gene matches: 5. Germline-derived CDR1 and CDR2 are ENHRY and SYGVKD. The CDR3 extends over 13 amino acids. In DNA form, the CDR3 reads TGTGCCACTCGACTAGCGGGGGGAGATGAGCAGTTCTTC. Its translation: CATRLAGGDEQFF.

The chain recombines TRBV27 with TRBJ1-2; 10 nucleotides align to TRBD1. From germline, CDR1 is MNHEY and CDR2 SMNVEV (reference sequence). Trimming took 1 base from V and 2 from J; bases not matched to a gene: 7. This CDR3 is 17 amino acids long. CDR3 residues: CASSLLGGQGPNYGYTF. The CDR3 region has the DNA TGTGCCAGCAGTTTATTGGGGGGACAGGGGCCCAACTATGGCTACACCTTC.

In nucleotides, the CDR3 is TGCGCCAGCAGCTTAAAGGGGACAGAGAAAAACACCATATATTTT. Translated: CASSLKGTEKNTIYF. The rearrangement uses TRBV5-1 and TRBJ1-3; 7 bases are a match to TRBD1. J lost 6 bases, V lost 2 bases, and 8 bases had no gene match. This CDR3 comprises 15 residues. The germline CDR1 and CDR2 sequences are SGHRS and YFSETQ.

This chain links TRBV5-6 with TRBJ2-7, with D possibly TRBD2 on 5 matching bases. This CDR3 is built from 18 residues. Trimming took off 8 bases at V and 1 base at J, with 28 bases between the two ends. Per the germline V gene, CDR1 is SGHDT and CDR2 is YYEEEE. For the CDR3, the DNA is TGTGCCAGACCTCGACGTACGGGCCTAGTCTCGGGGTCCTACGAGCAGTACTTC. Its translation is CARPRRTGLVSGSYEQYF.